One and the same sample provided the 32 T cell receptor beta chains below, sequenced in a study of shared clonotypes between healthy human individuals. TCRdb's copy holds only in-frame clones and misses some; the assay was immunoSEQ multiplex PCR. This table holds 600,000 or so clones, roughly 96% found once. CD45RO-negative CD8 cells positively selected for CCR7 made up the naive population, which excluded terminally differentiated effector memory CD45RA+ cells. Sequenced input: naive CD8+ T cells sorted from blood. The receptor set was obtained from a woman in her 30s in good health.

As to this clone: The sample contains more than one DNA sequence encoding this CDR3. This rearrangement joins TRBV28 to TRBJ1-1, with D hard to call. The CDR3 runs to 12 residues. Germline V gives CDR1 MDHEN, CDR2 SYDVKM. Trimming cost V 5 bases and J 1 base, with 5 bases left between them. CDR3 loop: CASSPQNTEAFF. DNA of the CDR3: TGTGCCAGCAGTCCCCAGAACACTGAAGCTTTCTTT.

The genes are TRBV2 and TRBJ2-7; D is possibly TRBD2 (5 bases). Trimming pared 6 bases from V and 0 bases from J, leaving 18 bases between. This CDR3 is built from 16 residues. The germline gives CDR1 SNHLY, CDR2 FYNNEI. This chain's CDR3 is CASSRYGVADSYEQYF. CDR3 in DNA: TGTGCCAGCAGCCGCTACGGGGTAGCTGACTCCTACGAGCAGTACTTC.

In its sample, this clone was seen once. The CDR3 coding sequence is TGCAGCGTTGTTTCAGGGAAAGGCTACACCTTC. Translation gives CSVVSGKGYTF. This chain uses TRBV29-1 with TRBJ1-2, with D perhaps matching TRBD1 (5 bases). Germline V gene sequence: CDR1 SQVTM, CDR2 ANQGSEA. The V end was cut by 4 bases, the J end by 8 bases, with 11 bases between. The CDR3 contains 11 residues. The whole variable domain, filled in from reference TRBV29-1 and TRBJ1-2, reads SAVISQKPSRDICQRGTSLTIQCQVDSQVTMMFWYRQQPGQSLTLIATANQGSEATYESGFVIDKFPISRPNLTFSTLTVSNMSPEDSSIYLCSVVSGKGYTFGSGTRLTVV.

The chain uses TRBV19 and TRBJ2-1, with D perhaps given as TRBD1 or TRBD2 (6 bases each). Germline values: CDR1 LNHDA, CDR2 SQIVND (reference sequence). This CDR3 has 17 amino acids. Trimming took off 1 base at V and 5 bases at J, with 18 bases between the two ends. CDR3 bases: TGTGCCAGTAGTATAGTGGGGCTGGGGGGACACAACAATGAGCAGTTCTTC. Translated, it gives CASSIVGLGGHNNEQFF.

The V and J genes are TRBV2 and TRBJ2-7; 7 positions agree with TRBD1. This CDR3 region has 16 residues. CDR1 and CDR2 from the germline V gene are SNHLY and FYNNEI. Trimming removed 10 bases from V and 2 bases from J; junction bases left unmatched: 17. In nucleotides, the CDR3 is TGTGCCAACAGGGGCTTATCGGGGTTCCCCGCCTACGAGCAGTACTTC. Amino acids: CANRGLSGFPAYEQYF.

The genes are TRBV27 and TRBJ1-5; D is unclear. The germline V gene encodes CDR1 MNHEY and CDR2 SMNVEV (reference sequence). The V end was cut by 0 bases, the J end by 8 bases, with 11 bases between. This CDR3 region has 14 residues. The CDR3: CASSLSGMGEPQHF. DNA of the CDR3: TGTGCCAGCAGTTTATCGGGCATGGGAGAGCCCCAGCATTTT.

The chain links TRBV30 to TRBJ2-5; D gene unclear. The J call may be mistaken, given a closer DNA end match to TRBJ2-7. The germline V gene encodes CDR1 GTSNPN and CDR2 SVGIG (reference sequence). The CDR3 runs to 14 residues. The CDR3 DNA reads as TGTGCCTGGAGTGCCCCAGAAACATTCTACGAGCAGTACTTC. Translating it yields CAWSAPETFYEQYF.

The rearrangement uses TRBV27 and TRBJ2-7, with TRBD1 matching over 9 bases. CDR1 and CDR2 from the germline V gene are MNHEY and SMNVEV (reference sequence). Losses at the gene ends were 0 bases for V and 3 bases for J; bases not matched to a gene: 3. This CDR3 comprises 15 residues. The CDR3 region is CASSLSRQGGYEQYF. The CDR3 bases are TGTGCCAGCAGTTTATCAAGACAGGGGGGCTACGAGCAGTACTTC.

This chain links TRBV9 with TRBJ2-7, with TRBD1 as a possible D gene (6 bases). The germline V gene has CDR1 SGDLS and CDR2 YYNGEE. The CDR3 sequence is 15 residues long. The germline V and J ends were trimmed by 0 bases and 1 base, with 11 bases remaining between them. The CDR3 DNA reads TGTGCCAGCAGCGTAGGGGCAGGGGCGTCCTACGAGCAGTACTTC. Its translation is CASSVGAGASYEQYF.

This rearrangement joins TRBV11-2 to TRBJ1-1; D remains unclear. V was clipped by 6 bases and J by 0 bases, with 23 bases between them. The CDR3 covers 18 residues. CDR1 is SGHAT and CDR2 is FQNNGV in the germline V gene. CDR3 coding DNA: TGTGCCAGCAGACATTACCCTCCGGTCGAAAGGGTGAACACTGAAGCTTTCTTT. This codes for CASRHYPPVERVNTEAFF.

The V call is TRBV2, the J call TRBJ2-7, with 8 bases matching TRBD1. This CDR3 comprises 18 residues. The J segment lost 1 base and the V segment lost 8 bases, leaving 19 bases of the junction unmatched. The germline V gene encodes CDR1 SNHLY and CDR2 FYNNEI. CDR3 region: CASAVPHQGQGRSYEQYF. DNA of the CDR3: TGTGCCAGCGCGGTTCCTCACCAAGGACAGGGAAGGTCCTACGAGCAGTACTTC.

This sequence joins TRBV27 and TRBJ2-5; a possible D gene is TRBD1 (8 bases). Germline V gene sequence: CDR1 MNHEY, CDR2 SMNVEV (reference sequence). The V end was cut by 7 bases, the J end by 5 bases, with 17 bases between. This CDR3 is built from 14 residues. This CDR3 is CASTTGGAVETQYF. The CDR3 bases are TGTGCCAGCACCACAGGGGGGGCCGTGGAGACCCAGTACTTC.

The CDR3 loop is CASSLVGLGCFEKLFF. The DNA of the CDR3 is TGCGCCAGCAGTCTTGTCGGGTTAGGGTGTTTTGAAAAACTGTTTTTT. The chain carries TRBV23-1 and TRBJ1-4; no firm D call. TRBV23-1 falls under the ORF class, with uncertain function. This CDR3 has 16 residues. V gave up 4 bases and J gave up 7 bases, with 19 bases separating them.

The rearrangement uses TRBV7-9 and TRBJ1-1; D not resolved. The CDR3 has 14 amino acids. Germline-derived CDR1 and CDR2 are SEHNR and FQNEAQ (reference sequence). The V gene lost 1 base and the J gene lost 1 base, with 7 bases spanning the gap. The CDR3 region has the DNA TGTGCCAGCAGCTTAGAGGCCTCGAACACTGAAGCTTTCTTT. Its protein is CASSLEASNTEAFF.

The chain uses TRBV11-2 and TRBJ2-7; D ambiguous. The CDR3 has 14 residues. The germline CDR1 and CDR2 sequences are SGHAT and FQNNGV. Between the trimmed V and J ends, which lost 3 bases and 4 bases, there was a span of 13 bases. Here the CDR3 DNA reads TGTGCCAGCAGCTTCGGCTTGTCCGAGTACGAGCAGTACTTC. This translates into CASSFGLSEYEQYF.

The chain uses TRBV5-1 and TRBJ2-5; the D is unclear. V was cut by 6 bases and J by 4 bases, with 7 bases left in between. CDR1 SGHRS and CDR2 YFSETQ come from the germline V gene. CDR3 length equals 11 residues. CDR3 in amino acids: CASTDLETQYF. The CDR3 DNA reads TGCGCCAGCACCGATCTAGAGACCCAGTACTTC. Filled out from reference TRBV5-1 and TRBJ2-5, the complete variable domain reads KAGVTQTPRYLIKTRGQQVTLSCSPISGHRSVSWYQQTPGQGLQFLFEYFSETQRNKGNFPGRFSGRQFSNSRSEMNVSTLELGDSALYLCASTDLETQYFGPGTRLLVL.

About this clone: In the same sample, other DNA sequences code for this CDR3. The chain uses TRBV4-1 and TRBJ2-5; 7 nucleotides align to TRBD1. Germline lookup yields CDR1 MGHRA and CDR2 YSYEKL. The J segment lost 3 bases and the V segment lost 0 bases, leaving 4 bases of the junction unmatched. The CDR3 runs 15 residues. The CDR3 DNA reads TGCGCCAGCAGCCAAGAACGGACAGGCAAAGAGACCCAGTACTTC. Translated: CASSQERTGKETQYF.

The CDR3 sequence: CASRPYKGSNYNEQFF. For the CDR3, the DNA is TGCGCCAGCAGGCCCTACAAGGGGTCCAACTACAATGAGCAGTTCTTC. The genes are TRBV23-1 and TRBJ2-1, with a weak D call TRBD1 (5 bases). TRBV23-1 is marked as an open reading frame, function uncertain. The CDR3 runs to 16 residues. V lost 6 bases and J 3 bases, leaving 18 bases between the germline ends.

In its sample, this clone was seen once. The chain combines TRBV11-2 with TRBJ2-7, with 7 bases fitting TRBD2. CDR1 and CDR2 (germline): SGHAT, FQNNGV. Trimming took 4 bases from V and 1 from J; bases not matched to a gene: 13. The CDR3 has 17 residues. The DNA for the CDR3 is TGTGCCAGCAGCTCCCGGGGGGTTAGCGGTTTGTCCTACGAGCAGTACTTC. Amino acid sequence: CASSSRGVSGLSYEQYF.

The rearrangement uses TRBV20-1 and TRBJ2-7; D is possibly TRBD2 (6 bases). Looked up from germline, CDR1 is DFQATT and CDR2 is SNEGSKA (reference sequence). The germline V and J ends were trimmed by 5 bases and 4 bases, with 9 bases remaining between them. There are 11 residues in the CDR3. The CDR3 loop is CSARDFYEQYF. The CDR3 region has the DNA TGCAGTGCTCGGGACTTTTACGAGCAGTACTTC.

V gene TRBV5-6 combines with J gene TRBJ1-1, with D hard to call. This CDR3 is built from 16 residues. CDR1 is SGHDT and CDR2 is YYEEEE in the germline V gene. Trimming left V 0 bases short and J 0 bases short, with 12 bases between. As DNA, the CDR3 is TGTGCCAGCAGCTTGGGGGCTCAGCTCATGAACACTGAAGCTTTCTTT. The encoded protein is CASSLGAQLMNTEAFF.

The genes are TRBV6-1 and TRBJ1-5, with TRBD1 as a possible D gene (6 bases). From germline, CDR1 is MNHNS and CDR2 SASEGT. CDR3 length: 16 residues. V lost 2 bases and J lost 4, with 15 bases in between. CDR3 in amino acids: CASSEWGGGWNQPQHF. In nucleotides, the CDR3 is TGTGCCAGCAGTGAATGGGGGGGCGGTTGGAATCAGCCCCAGCATTTT.

The V call is TRBV2, the J call TRBJ2-7; a weak D match, TRBD2 (5 bases). The CDR3 is made up of 11 amino acids. Trimming took 8 bases from V and 4 from J, leaving 9 bases between them. Germline CDR1 and CDR2: SNHLY and FYNNEI. The CDR3 nucleotides read TGTGCCAGCGGGAGCCCTTACGAGCAGTACTTC. It encodes CASGSPYEQYF.

With regard to this clone: The limits of the CDR3 on the DNA are not certain, so only TCRdb's listed CDR3 is given. This sequence joins TRBV6-5 and TRBJ2-1; the tabulated D call, TRBD1, remains unverified against the DNA. The CDR3 sequence runs 15 residues, both termini included. Germline CDR1 MNHEY, CDR2 SVGAGI. CDR3 sequence: CASSSGQGLYNEQFF.

To note about this clone: Other DNA sequences in the sample encode the same CDR3. This chain joins TRBV5-1 and TRBJ2-7; 7 bases map to TRBD2. V gave up 2 bases and J gave up 3 bases; unmatched junction bases: 2. This CDR3 region has 13 residues. Germline lookup yields CDR1 SGHRS and CDR2 YFSETQ. CDR3 in DNA: TGCGCCAGCAGCTTTGGCGGGAGCTACGAGCAGTACTTC. Translated: CASSFGGSYEQYF.

The genes are TRBV10-3 and TRBJ2-3; TRBD1 agrees at 9 bases. Germline V CDR1 and CDR2: ENHRY, SYGVKD. The V segment lost 5 bases and the J segment 1 base; nucleotides outside the gene matches: 1. The CDR3 totals 14 residues. The CDR3 region has the DNA TGTGCCATCAGTAGGACAGGGGGCACAGATACGCAGTATTTT. Its translation is CAISRTGGTDTQYF.

The gene calls are TRBV21-1 and TRBJ2-1; the table's D call, TRBD1, has no DNA check behind it. TRBV21-1 is shown as a pseudogene. CDR3 length: 18 residues. In DNA, the CDR3 is TGTGCCAGCAGCAACATGACAGGGAGACTAGGAGTTTCTCATGAGCAGTTCTTC. Translation: CASSNMTGRLGVSHEQFF.

This clone was picked up one time. The chain couples TRBV19 to TRBJ2-7; D is unresolved. Per the germline V gene, CDR1 is LNHDA and CDR2 is SQIVND (reference sequence). The CDR3 length is 13 residues. V was trimmed by 8 bases and J by 5 bases, leaving 16 bases between them. Here the CDR3 reads CASSPRSANEQYF. DNA of the CDR3: TGTGCCAGTTCGCCGCGGTCCGCCAACGAGCAGTACTTC.

The rearrangement joins TRBV28 to TRBJ2-2; TRBD1 agrees at 7 bases. The CDR3 loop spans 18 amino acids. Trimming at V came to 8 bases and at J to 3 bases, leaving 18 bases not matched to a gene. Germline CDR1 MDHEN, CDR2 SYDVKM. The CDR3 protein is CASYGIGAGGFDTGELFF. In DNA form, the CDR3 reads TGTGCCAGCTACGGGATCGGGGCAGGGGGATTCGACACCGGGGAGCTGTTTTTT.

This sequence joins TRBV6-6 and TRBJ2-4, with 7 bases lining up with TRBD2. The CDR3 sequence is 16 residues long. Germline CDR1 is MNHNY and CDR2 is SVGAGI (reference sequence). Trimming at V came to 4 bases and at J to 9 bases, leaving 15 bases not matched to a gene. The CDR3 is CASSSQRDPPSGIQYF. CDR3 sequence (DNA): TGTGCCAGCAGTTCCCAGCGGGACCCCCCTTCCGGCATTCAGTACTTC.

The chain has TRBV28 and TRBJ1-2; 10 bases are shared with TRBD1. CDR1 MDHEN and CDR2 SYDVKM come from the germline V gene. The V segment lost 6 bases and the J segment 8 bases; nucleotides outside the gene matches: 12. The CDR3 has 15 residues. The CDR3 region has the DNA TGTGCCAGCAGCATCCCGGGACAGGGGTTGAGGGGCTACACCTTC. This codes for CASSIPGQGLRGYTF.

The gene calls are TRBV18 and TRBJ2-1, with a possible D match to TRBD1 (5 bases). This CDR3 region has 16 residues. Trimming cost V 2 bases and J 2 bases, with 13 bases left between them. Germline CDR1 reads KGHSH; CDR2 reads LQKENI. The CDR3 spells CASSPAGHRAYNEQFF. CDR3 sequence (DNA): TGTGCCAGCTCACCAGCTGGACACCGGGCCTACAATGAGCAGTTCTTC.